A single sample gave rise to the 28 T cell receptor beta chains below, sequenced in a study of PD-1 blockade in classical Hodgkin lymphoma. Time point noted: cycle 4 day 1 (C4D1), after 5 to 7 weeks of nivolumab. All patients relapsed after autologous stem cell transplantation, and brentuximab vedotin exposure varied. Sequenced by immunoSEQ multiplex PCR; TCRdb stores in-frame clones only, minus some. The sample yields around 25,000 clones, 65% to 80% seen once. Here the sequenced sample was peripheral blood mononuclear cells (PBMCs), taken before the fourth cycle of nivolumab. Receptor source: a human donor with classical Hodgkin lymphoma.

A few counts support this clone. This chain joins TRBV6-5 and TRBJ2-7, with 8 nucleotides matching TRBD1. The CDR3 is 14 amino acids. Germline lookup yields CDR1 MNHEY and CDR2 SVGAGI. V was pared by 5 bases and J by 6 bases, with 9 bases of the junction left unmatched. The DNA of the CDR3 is TGTGCCAGCAGTACCGGACAGGGAATGGGCGAGCAGTACGTC. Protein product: CASSTGQGMGEQYV.

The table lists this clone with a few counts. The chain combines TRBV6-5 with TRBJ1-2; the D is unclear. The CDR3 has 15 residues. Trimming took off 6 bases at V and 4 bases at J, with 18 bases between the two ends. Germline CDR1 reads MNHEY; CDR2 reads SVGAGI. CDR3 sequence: CASSPVGSRAYGYTF. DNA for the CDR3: TGTGCCAGCAGCCCGGTCGGGTCCCGGGCCTATGGCTACACCTTC.

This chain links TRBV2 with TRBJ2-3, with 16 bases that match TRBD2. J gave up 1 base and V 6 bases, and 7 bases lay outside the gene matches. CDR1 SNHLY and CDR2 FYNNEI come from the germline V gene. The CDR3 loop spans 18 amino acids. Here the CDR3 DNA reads TGTGCCAGCAGATTCGGGACTAGCGGGGGGGCGCGCACAGATACGCAGTATTTT. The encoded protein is CASRFGTSGGARTDTQYF.

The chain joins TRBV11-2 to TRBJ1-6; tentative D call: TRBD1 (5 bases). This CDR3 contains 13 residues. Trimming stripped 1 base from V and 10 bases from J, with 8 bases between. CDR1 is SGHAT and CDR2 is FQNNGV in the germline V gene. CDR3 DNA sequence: TGTGCCAGCAGCTTAGGGGGGGGATCACCCCTCCACTTT. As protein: CASSLGGGSPLHF.

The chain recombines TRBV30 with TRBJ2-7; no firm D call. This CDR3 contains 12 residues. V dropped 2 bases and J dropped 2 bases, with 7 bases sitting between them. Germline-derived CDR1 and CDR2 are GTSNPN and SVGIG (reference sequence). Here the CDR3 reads CAWSTVAYEQYF. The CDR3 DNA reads TGTGCCTGGAGTACAGTGGCCTACGAGCAGTACTTC.

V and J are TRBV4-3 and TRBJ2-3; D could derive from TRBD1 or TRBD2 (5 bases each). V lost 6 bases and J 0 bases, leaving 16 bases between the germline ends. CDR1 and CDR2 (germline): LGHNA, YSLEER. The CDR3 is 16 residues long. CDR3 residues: CASSQIRDLSTDTQYF. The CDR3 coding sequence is TGCGCCAGCAGTCAGATCCGGGACCTTAGCACAGATACGCAGTATTTT.

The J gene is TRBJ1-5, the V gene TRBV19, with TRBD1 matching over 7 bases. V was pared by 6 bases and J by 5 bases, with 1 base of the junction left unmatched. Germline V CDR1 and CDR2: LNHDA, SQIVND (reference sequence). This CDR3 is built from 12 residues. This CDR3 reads CASSTGDQPQHF. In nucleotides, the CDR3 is TGTGCCAGTAGCACAGGGGATCAGCCCCAGCATTTT. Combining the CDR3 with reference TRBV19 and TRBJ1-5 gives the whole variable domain DGGITQSPKYLFRKEGQNVTLSCEQNLNHDAMYWYRQDPGQGLRLIYYSQIVNDFQKGDIAEGYSVSREKKESFPLTVTSAQKNPTAFYLCASSTGDQPQHFGDGTRLSIL.

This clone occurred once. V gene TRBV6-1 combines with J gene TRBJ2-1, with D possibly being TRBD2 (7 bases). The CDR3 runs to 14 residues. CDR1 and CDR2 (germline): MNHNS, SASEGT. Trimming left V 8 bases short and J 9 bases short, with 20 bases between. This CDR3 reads CASLLGGGGGEQFF. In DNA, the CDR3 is TGTGCCAGCCTTCTTGGAGGGGGGGGCGGTGAGCAGTTCTTC.

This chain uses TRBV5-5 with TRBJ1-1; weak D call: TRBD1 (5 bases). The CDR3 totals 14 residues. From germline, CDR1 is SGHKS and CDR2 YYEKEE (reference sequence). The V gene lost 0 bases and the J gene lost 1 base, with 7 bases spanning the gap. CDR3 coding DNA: TGTGCCAGCAGCTTGGTGGGGCGGAACACTGAAGCTTTCTTT. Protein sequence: CASSLVGRNTEAFF. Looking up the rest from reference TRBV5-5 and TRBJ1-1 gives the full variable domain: DAGVTQSPTHLIKTRGQQVTLRCSPISGHKSVSWYQQVLGQGPQFIFQYYEKEERGRGNFPDRFSARQFPNYSSELNVNALLLGDSALYLCASSLVGRNTEAFFGQGTRLTVV.

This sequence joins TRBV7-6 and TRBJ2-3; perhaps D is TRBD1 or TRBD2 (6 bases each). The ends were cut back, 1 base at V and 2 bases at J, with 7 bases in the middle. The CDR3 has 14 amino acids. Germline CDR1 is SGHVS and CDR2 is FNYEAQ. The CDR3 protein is CASSLGGATDTQYF. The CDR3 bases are TGTGCCAGCAGCTTAGGGGGGGCCACAGATACGCAGTATTTT.

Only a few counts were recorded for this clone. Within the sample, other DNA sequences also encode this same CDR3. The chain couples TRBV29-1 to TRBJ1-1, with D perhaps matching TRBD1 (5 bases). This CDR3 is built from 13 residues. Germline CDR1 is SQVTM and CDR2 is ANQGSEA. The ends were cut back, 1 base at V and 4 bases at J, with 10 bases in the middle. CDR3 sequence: CSVEGRATTEAFF. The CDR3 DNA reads TGCAGCGTTGAAGGCAGGGCTACCACTGAAGCTTTCTTT.

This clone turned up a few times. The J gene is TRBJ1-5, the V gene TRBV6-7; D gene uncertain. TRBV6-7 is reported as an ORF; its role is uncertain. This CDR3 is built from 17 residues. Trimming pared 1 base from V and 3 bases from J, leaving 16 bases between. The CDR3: CASSYFSGRGDNQPQHF. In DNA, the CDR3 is TGTGCCAGCAGTTACTTCTCGGGCAGAGGCGACAATCAGCCCCAGCATTTT.

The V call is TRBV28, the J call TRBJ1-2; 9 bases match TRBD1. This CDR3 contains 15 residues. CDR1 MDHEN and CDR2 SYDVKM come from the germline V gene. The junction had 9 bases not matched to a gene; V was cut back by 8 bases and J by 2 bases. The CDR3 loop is CASSISGTGNYGYTF. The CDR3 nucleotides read TGTGCCAGCTCCATCTCCGGGACAGGGAACTATGGCTACACCTTC.

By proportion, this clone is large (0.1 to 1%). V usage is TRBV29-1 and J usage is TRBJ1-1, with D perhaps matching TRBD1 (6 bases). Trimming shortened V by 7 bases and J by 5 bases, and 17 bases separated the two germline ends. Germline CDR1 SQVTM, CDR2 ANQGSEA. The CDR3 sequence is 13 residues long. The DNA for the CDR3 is TGCAGCGCCGGGACACTACATGGGACTGAAGCTTTCTTT. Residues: CSAGTLHGTEAFF.

This chain's CDR3 is CASRSHVRGRGNTIYF. The CDR3 DNA sequence: TGTGCCAGCAGGTCCCATGTGCGAGGACGTGGAAACACCATATATTTT. The chain combines TRBV28 with TRBJ1-3, with unresolved D. The CDR3 runs to 16 residues. Trimming cost V 6 bases and J 3 bases, with 18 bases left between them. Per germline, CDR1 MDHEN and CDR2 SYDVKM.

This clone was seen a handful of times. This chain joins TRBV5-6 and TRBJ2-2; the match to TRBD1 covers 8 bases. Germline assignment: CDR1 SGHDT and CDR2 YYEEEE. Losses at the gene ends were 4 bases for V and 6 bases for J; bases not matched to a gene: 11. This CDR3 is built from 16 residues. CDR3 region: CASSTTAGGEAGELFF. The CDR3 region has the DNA TGTGCCAGCAGCACAACCGCAGGGGGCGAGGCCGGGGAGCTGTTTTTT.

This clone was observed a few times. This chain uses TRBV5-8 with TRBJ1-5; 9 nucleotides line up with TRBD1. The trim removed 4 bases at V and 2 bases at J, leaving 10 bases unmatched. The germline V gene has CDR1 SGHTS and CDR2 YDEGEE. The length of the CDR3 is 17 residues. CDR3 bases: TGTGCCAGCAGCGGTGGACAGGGGAAATTTGGCAATCAGCCCCAGCATTTT. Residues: CASSGGQGKFGNQPQHF. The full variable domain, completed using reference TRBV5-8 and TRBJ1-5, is EAGVTQSPTHLIKTRGQQATLRCSPISGHTSVYWYQQALGLGLQFLLWYDEGEERNRGNFPPRFSGRQFPNYSSELNVNALELEDSALYLCASSGGQGKFGNQPQHFGDGTRLSIL.

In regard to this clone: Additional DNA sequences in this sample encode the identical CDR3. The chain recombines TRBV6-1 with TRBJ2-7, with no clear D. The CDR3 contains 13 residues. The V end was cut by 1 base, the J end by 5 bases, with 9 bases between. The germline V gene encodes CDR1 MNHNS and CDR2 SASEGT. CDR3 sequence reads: CASSEVRGHEQYF. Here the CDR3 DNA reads TGTGCCAGCAGTGAAGTCAGAGGCCACGAGCAGTACTTC.

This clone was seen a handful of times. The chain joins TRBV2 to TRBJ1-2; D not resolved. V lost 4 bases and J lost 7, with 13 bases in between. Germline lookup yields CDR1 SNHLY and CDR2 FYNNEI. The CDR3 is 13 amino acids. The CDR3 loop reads CASSADSPGGYTF. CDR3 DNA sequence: TGTGCCAGCAGTGCCGATAGCCCGGGTGGCTACACCTTC.

CDR3 protein: CASSTGREKLFF. DNA for the CDR3: TGTGCCAGCAGCACAGGGCGTGAAAAACTGTTTTTT. This sequence joins TRBV6-6 and TRBJ1-4; the D gene is possibly TRBD1 (6 bases). The CDR3 extends over 12 amino acids. The germline CDR1 and CDR2 sequences are MNHNY and SVGAGI (reference sequence). V lost 6 bases and J 7 bases, leaving 9 bases between the germline ends.

The chain's CDR3 is CASSYLWRGANEAFF. CDR3 bases: TGTGCCAGCAGTTACCTTTGGAGGGGGGCAAATGAAGCTTTCTTT. The chain couples TRBV6-6 to TRBJ1-1, with a weak D call TRBD1 (6 bases). This CDR3 spans 15 amino acids. The V end was cut by 2 bases, the J end by 7 bases, with 17 bases between. Germline CDR1 MNHNY, CDR2 SVGAGI (reference sequence).

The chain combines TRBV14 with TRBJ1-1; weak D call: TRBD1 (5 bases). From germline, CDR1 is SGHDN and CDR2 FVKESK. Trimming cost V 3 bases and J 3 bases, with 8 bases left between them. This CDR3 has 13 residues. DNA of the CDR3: TGTGCCAGCAGCCACTTAGGGGACACTGAAGCTTTCTTT. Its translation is CASSHLGDTEAFF.

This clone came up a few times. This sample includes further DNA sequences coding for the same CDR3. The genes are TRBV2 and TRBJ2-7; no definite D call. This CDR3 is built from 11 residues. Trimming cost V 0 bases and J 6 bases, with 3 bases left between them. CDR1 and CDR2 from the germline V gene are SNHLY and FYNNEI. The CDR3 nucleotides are TGTGCCAGCAGTGAAGCTGGCGAGCAGTACGTC. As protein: CASSEAGEQYV.

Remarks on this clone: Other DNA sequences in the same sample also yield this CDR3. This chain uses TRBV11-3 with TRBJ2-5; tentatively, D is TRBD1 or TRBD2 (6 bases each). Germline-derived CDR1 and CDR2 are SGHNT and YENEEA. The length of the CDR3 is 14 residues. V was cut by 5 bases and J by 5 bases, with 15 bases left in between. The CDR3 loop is CASSPRGGRETQYF. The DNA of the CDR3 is TGTGCCAGCAGCCCACGAGGGGGGCGGGAGACCCAGTACTTC.

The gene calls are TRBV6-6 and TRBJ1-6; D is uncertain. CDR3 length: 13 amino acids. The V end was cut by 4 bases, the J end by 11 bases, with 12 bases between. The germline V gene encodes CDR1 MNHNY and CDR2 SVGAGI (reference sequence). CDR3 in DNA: TGTGCCAGCAGTTTGACCCCTTTCGCACCCCTCCACTTT. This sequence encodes CASSLTPFAPLHF.

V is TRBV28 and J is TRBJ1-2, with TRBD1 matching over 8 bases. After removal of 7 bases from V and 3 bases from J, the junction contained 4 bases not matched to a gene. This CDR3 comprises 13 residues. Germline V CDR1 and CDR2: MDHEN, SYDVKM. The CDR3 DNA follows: TGTGCCAGCACCACAGGGGGTGACTATGGCTACACCTTC. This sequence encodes CASTTGGDYGYTF.

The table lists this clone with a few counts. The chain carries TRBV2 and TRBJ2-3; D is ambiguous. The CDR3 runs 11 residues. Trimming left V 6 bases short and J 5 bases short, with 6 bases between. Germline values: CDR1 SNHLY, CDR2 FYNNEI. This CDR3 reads CASRLGDTQYF. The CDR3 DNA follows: TGTGCCAGCAGGCTAGGAGATACGCAGTATTTT.

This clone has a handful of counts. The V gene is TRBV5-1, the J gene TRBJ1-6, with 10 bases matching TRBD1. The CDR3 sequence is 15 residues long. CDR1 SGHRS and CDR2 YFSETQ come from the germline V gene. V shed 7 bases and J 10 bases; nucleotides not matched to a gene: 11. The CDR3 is CASGLTGGKESPLHF. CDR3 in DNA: TGCGCCAGCGGGTTGACAGGGGGCAAAGAGTCACCCCTCCACTTT.